This T cell receptor beta chain appears in the sequencing data of a study of blood T cell repertoires in COVID-19. Original processing methods: Amplification from reference gene primers served as the basis for estimated nucleated cell counts. Sequencing was performed with immunoSEQ multiplex PCR; in TCRdb, only in-frame clones are kept and a portion is missing. Clonal size and the V and J genes are those of that table, whereas D and trimming came from the DNA. This table holds hundreds of thousands of clones, around four fifths found once. Germline V gene data show CDR1 as SGHDT and CDR2 as YYEEEE. Trimming removed 0 bases from V and 10 bases from J; junction bases left unmatched: 7. This CDR3 spans 15 amino acids.

This clonotype was sampled from a woman of 80 years or more with active or convalescent COVID-19. This chain uses TRBV5-6 with TRBJ1-6, with 7 bases aligning to TRBD1. Sequenced sample: peripheral blood. CDR3 coding DNA: TGTGCCAGCAGCTTGGGTCAGGGGGTAGGATCACCCCTCCACTTT. Protein sequence: CASSLGQGVGSPLHF. Together with reference TRBV5-6 and TRBJ1-6, the CDR3 gives the full variable domain: DAGVTQSPTHLIKTRGQQVTLRCSPKSGHDTVSWYQQALGQGPQFIFQYYEEEERQRGNFPDRFSGHQFPNYSSELNVNALLLGDSALYLCASSLGQGVGSPLHFGNGTRLTVT.